The entry that follows covers one TCR beta chain sequence. Although they were nominally healthy when sampled, donors likely had unrecorded immune exposures. The data are from a study of cytomegalovirus exposure and HLA in healthy donors. About the research overall: Tens of millions of unique TCR sequences came from HLA-typed donors in an early release.

The study ran its PCR with 60 Vbeta and 13 Jbeta primers. Only in-frame clones appear in the TCRdb table, and some are missing; sequencing was by immunoSEQ multiplex PCR. Seen here are 98,000 or so clones, around 80% observed once, and the top ten hold approximately 1.7%. The receptor comes from a woman in her 40s in good health and CMV-seronegative. The material sequenced was PBMCs.

The CDR3 bases are TGTGCCAGCAGTCCCTCGGGGGGGAGCGGCGAAAAACTGTTTTTT. This gives the protein CASSPSGGSGEKLFF. The V and J genes are TRBV25-1 and TRBJ1-4; D is perhaps TRBD1 (5 bases). The germline V gene encodes CDR1 MGHDK and CDR2 SYGVNS. Trimming shortened V by 5 bases and J by 8 bases, and 18 bases separated the two germline ends. CDR3 size: 15 residues.